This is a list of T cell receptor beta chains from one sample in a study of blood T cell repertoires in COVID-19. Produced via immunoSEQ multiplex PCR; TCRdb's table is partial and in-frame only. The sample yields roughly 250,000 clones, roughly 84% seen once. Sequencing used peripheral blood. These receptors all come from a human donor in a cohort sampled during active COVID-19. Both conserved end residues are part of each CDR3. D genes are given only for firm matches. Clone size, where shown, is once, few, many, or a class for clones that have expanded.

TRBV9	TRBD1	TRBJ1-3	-	CASSARTGISGNTIYF	TGTGCCAGCAGCGCTCGGACAGGGATCTCTGGAAACACCATATATTTT
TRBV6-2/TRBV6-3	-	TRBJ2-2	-	CASSRGAPGTGELFF	TGTGCCAGCAGTCGTGGGGCTCCGGGCACCGGGGAGCTGTTTTTT
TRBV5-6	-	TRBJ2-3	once	CASSFGNGRTDTQYF	TGTGCCAGCAGCTTTGGTAACGGGAGAACCGATACGCAGTATTTT
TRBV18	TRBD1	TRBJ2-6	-	CASSSRTGVSGANVLTF	TGTGCCAGCTCCTCCCGGACAGGGGTCTCTGGGGCCAACGTCCTGACTTTC
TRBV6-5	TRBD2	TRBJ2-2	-	CASSHLAGETGELFF	TGTGCCAGCAGCCATCTAGCGGGGGAGACCGGGGAGCTGTTTTTT
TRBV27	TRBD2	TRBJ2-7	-	CASSLLGRLAGGGEQYF	TGTGCCAGCAGTTTATTGGGACGACTAGCGGGAGGGGGCGAGCAGTACTTC
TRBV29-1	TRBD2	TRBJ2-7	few	CSVVRTSANYEQYF	TGCAGCGTTGTAAGGACTAGCGCGAACTACGAGCAGTACTTC
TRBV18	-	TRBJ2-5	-	CASSGDIPETQYF	TGTGCCAGCTCAGGGGACATTCCGGAGACCCAGTACTTC
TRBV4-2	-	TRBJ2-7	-	CASSRFAGDDSYEQYF	TGTGCCAGCAGCCGATTTGCAGGGGACGACTCCTACGAGCAGTACTTC
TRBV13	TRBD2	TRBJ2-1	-	CASSLVGLAGLNEQFF	TGTGCCAGCAGCTTAGTAGGACTAGCGGGGTTGAATGAGCAGTTCTTC
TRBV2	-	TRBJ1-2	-	CASSGTQNYGYTF	TGTGCCAGCAGTGGGACACAAAACTATGGCTACACCTTC
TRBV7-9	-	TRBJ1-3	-	CASSYRLSGNTIYF	TGTGCCAGCAGCTATCGACTGTCTGGAAACACCATATATTTT
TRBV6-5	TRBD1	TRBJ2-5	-	CASSRQGKETQYF	TGTGCCAGCAGCCGACAGGGAAAAGAGACCCAGTACTTC
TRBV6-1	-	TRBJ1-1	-	CASSEQAGKGSEAFF	TGTGCCAGCAGTGAACAGGCAGGGAAAGGCTCTGAAGCTTTCTTT
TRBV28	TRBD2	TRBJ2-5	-	CASSPAAPSPSGGGEETQYF	TGTGCCAGCAGCCCCGCAGCCCCCTCTCCAAGCGGGGGAGGGGAAGAGACCCAGTACTTC
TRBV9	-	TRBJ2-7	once	CASSVGTGPFYEQYF	TGTGCCAGCAGCGTGGGGACTGGCCCCTTTTACGAGCAGTACTTC